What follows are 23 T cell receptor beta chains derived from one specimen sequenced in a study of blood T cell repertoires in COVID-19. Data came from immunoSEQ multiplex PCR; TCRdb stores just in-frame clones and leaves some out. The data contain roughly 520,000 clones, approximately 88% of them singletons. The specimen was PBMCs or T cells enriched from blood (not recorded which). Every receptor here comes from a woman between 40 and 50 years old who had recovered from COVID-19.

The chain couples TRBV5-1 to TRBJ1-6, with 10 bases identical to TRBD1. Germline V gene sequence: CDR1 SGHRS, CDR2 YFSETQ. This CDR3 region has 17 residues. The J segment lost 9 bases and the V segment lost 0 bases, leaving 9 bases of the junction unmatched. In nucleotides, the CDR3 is TGCGCCAGCAGCTTGGAGACATCGGGACAGGGGAGTTCACCCCTCCACTTT. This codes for CASSLETSGQGSSPLHF.

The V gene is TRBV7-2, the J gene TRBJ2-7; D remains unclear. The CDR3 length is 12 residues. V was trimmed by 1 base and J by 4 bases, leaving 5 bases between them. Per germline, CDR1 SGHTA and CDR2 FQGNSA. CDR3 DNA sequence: TGTGCCAGCAGCTTAGACAAATACGAGCAGTACTTC. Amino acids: CASSLDKYEQYF.

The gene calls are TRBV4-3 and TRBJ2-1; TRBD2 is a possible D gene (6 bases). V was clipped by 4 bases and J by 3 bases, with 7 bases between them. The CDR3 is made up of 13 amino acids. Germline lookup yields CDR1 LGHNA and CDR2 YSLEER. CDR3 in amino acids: CASSRDFYNEQFF. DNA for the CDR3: TGCGCCAGCAGCCGGGACTTCTACAATGAGCAGTTCTTC.

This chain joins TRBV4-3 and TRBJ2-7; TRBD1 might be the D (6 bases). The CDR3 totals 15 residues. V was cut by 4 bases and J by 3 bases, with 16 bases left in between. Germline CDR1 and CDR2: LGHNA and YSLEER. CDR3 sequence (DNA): TGCGCCAGCAGCCGAGATATCGGACAGCTCTACGAGCAGTACTTC. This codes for CASSRDIGQLYEQYF.

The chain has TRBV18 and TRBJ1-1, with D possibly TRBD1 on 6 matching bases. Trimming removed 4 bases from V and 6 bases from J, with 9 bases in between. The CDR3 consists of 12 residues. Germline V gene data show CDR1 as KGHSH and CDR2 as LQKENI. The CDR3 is CASSQGVAEAFF. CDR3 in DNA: TGTGCCAGCTCACAGGGGGTAGCTGAAGCTTTCTTT.

CDR3 region: CASSSGGWEFNYGYTF. The DNA for the CDR3 is TGTGCCAGCAGCTCTGGGGGGTGGGAGTTCAACTATGGCTACACCTTC. The chain is built from TRBV11-2 and TRBJ1-2; D may be TRBD1 (5 bases). Germline assignment: CDR1 SGHAT and CDR2 FQNNGV. V was cut by 4 bases and J by 2 bases, with 17 bases left in between. CDR3 length: 16 amino acids.

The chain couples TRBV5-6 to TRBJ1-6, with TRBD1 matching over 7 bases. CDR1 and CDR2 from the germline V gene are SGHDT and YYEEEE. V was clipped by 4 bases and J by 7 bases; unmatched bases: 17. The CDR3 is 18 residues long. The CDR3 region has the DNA TGTGCCAGCAGCATTTGGCCAGGGGGATTAGGGCTAAATTCACCCCTCCACTTT. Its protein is CASSIWPGGLGLNSPLHF.

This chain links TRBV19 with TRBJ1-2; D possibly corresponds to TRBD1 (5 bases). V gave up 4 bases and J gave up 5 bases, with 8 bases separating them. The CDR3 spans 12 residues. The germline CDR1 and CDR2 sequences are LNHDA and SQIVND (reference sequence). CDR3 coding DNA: TGTGCCAGTAGTAGCAGGGTTTATGGCTACACCTTC. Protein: CASSSRVYGYTF.

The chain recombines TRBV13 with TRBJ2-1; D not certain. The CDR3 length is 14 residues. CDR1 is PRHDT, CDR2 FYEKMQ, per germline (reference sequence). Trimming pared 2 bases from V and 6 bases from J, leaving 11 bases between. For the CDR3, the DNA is TGTGCCAGCAGCTTACTGACTGCTACCAATGAGCAGTTCTTC. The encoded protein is CASSLLTATNEQFF.

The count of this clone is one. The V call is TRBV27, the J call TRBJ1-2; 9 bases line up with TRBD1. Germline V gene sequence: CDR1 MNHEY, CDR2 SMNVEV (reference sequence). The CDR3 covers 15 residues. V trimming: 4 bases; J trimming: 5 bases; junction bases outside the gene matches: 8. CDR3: CASSYGQGLVYGYTF. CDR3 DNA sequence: TGTGCCAGCAGTTATGGACAGGGGCTGGTTTATGGCTACACCTTC.

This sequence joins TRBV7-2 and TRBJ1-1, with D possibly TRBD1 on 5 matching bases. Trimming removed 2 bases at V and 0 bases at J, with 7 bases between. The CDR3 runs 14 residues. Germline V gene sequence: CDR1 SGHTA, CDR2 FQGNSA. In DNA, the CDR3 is TGTGCCAGCAGCTTATTAGGGGTGAACACTGAAGCTTTCTTT. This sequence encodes CASSLLGVNTEAFF.

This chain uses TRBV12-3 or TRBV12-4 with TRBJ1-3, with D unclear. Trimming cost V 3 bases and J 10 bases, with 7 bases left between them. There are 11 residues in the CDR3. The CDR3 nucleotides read TGTGCCAGCAGTTTGAGGGATACCATATATTTT. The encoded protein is CASSLRDTIYF.

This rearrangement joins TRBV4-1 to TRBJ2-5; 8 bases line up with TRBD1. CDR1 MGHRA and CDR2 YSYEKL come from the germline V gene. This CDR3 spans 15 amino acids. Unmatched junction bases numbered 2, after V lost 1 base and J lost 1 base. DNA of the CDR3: TGCGCCAGCAGCCAAGCCGGGACAGGCCAAGAGACCCAGTACTTC. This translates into CASSQAGTGQETQYF.

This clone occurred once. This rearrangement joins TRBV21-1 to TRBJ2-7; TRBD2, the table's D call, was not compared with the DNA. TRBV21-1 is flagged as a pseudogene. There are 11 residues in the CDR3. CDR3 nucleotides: TGTGCCAGCACCAAACGGTTCGAGCAGTACTTC. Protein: CASTKRFEQYF.

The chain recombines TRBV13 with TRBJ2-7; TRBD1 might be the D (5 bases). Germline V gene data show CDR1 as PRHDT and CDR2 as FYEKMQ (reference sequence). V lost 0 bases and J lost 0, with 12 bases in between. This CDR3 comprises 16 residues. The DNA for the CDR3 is TGTGCCAGCAGCTTAGGGTTGGGGCTAGGCTCCTACGAGCAGTACTTC. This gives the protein CASSLGLGLGSYEQYF.

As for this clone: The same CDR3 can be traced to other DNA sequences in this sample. The CDR3 DNA is TGTGCCAGCAGCTTAAGGGGATCCTACAATGAGCAGTTCTTC. This gives the protein CASSLRGSYNEQFF. The chain combines TRBV7-2 with TRBJ2-1, with D possibly matching TRBD1 (5 bases). CDR1 SGHTA and CDR2 FQGNSA come from the germline V gene. This CDR3 spans 14 amino acids. V was shortened by 2 bases and J by 1 base, with 6 bases between the two germline ends.

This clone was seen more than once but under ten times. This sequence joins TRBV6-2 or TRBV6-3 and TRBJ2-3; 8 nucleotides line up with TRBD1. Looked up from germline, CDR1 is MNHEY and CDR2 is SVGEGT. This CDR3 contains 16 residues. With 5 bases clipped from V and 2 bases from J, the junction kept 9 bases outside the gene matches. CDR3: CASSRQGTGFTDTQYF. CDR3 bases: TGTGCCAGCAGTAGACAGGGGACGGGTTTCACAGATACGCAGTATTTT.

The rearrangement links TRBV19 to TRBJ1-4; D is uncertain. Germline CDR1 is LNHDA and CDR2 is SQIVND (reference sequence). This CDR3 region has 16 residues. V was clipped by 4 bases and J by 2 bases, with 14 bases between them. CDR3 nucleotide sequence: TGTGCCAGTAGTAACCTAGTGCGTTCGACTAATGAAAAACTGTTTTTT. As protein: CASSNLVRSTNEKLFF.

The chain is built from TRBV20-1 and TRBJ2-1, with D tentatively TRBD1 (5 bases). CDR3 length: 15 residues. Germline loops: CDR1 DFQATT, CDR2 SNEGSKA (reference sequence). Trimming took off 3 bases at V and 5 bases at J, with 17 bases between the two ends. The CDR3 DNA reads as TGCAGTGCTAGTTTTTCGCCAGGGCTGGACAATGAGCAGTTCTTC. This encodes CSASFSPGLDNEQFF.

In DNA form, the CDR3 reads TGCAGTGCTAGTTTCACTGTATACGAGCAGTACTTC. Its translation is CSASFTVYEQYF. The V and J genes are TRBV20-1 and TRBJ2-7, with D unresolved. CDR3 length: 12 amino acids. Trimming removed 3 bases from V and 4 bases from J, with 10 bases in between. Looked up from germline, CDR1 is DFQATT and CDR2 is SNEGSKA (reference sequence).

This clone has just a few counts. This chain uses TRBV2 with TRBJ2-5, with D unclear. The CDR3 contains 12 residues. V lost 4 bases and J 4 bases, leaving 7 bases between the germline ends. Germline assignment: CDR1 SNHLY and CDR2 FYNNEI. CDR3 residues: CASSVGLETQYF. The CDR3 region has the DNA TGTGCCAGCAGTGTGGGCCTAGAGACCCAGTACTTC.

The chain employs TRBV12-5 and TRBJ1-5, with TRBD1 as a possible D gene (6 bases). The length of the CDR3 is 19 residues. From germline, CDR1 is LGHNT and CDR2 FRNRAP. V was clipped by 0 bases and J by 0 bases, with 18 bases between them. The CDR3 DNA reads TGTGCTAGTGGTTTGGTACTTGGGGGCCTCGGGTATAGCAATCAGCCCCAGCATTTT. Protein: CASGLVLGGLGYSNQPQHF.

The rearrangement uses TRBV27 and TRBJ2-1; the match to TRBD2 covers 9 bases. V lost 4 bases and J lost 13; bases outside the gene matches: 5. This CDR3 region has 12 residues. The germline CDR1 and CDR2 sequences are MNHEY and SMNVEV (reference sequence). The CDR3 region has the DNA TGTGCCAGCAGTTACCAGCGGGAGGCACAGTTCTTC. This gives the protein CASSYQREAQFF.